This T cell receptor beta chain was obtained from a study of cytotoxic CD8 clonotypes in ibrutinib-treated CLL. The study, taken as a whole, reports: Sustained-remission and progressing patients had different sampling times. Under treatment, the uncommon public clonotypes either contracted or remained stable.

Libraries were prepared by immunoSEQ multiplex PCR; TCRdb keeps only in-frame clonotypes and omits some of them. The sample carries 57,000 or so clones, approximately 54% recorded once. The CDR3 length is 12 residues. V was pared by 10 bases and J by 15 bases, with 14 bases of the junction left unmatched. Per the germline V gene, CDR1 is MNHNS and CDR2 is SASEGT. Regarding this clone: What it recognizes is unknown.

The V gene is TRBV6-1, the J gene TRBJ2-1; TRBD1 matches at 8 bases. The sequence was obtained from a human donor with chronic lymphocytic leukemia. Specimen: PBMCs, collected at disease progression, from a patient treated with ibrutinib. The CDR3 sequence: CAISGQEVSRFF. The CDR3 DNA sequence: TGTGCCATCTCGGGACAGGAAGTGTCCCGGTTCTTC.